This entry lists 28 T cell receptor beta chains sequenced from one sample in a study of shared T cell receptors in the human thymus. Here immunoSEQ multiplex PCR was the method, and the copy in TCRdb shows in-frame clones only, minus some. The table shows 600,000 or so clones, with 87% occurring only once. This same sample was also part of a study on human thymus T cells.

The sequencing sample was made of thymocytes. These receptors were obtained from a boy under two years old with a congenital heart defect.

The chain couples TRBV5-1 to TRBJ1-2; 7 bases are shared with TRBD1. CDR1 and CDR2 (germline): SGHRS, YFSETQ. The CDR3 length is 16 residues. V trimming: 0 bases; J trimming: 2 bases; junction bases outside the gene matches: 7. In DNA, the CDR3 is TGCGCCAGCAGCTTGGGGACAGGAGAGGCAAACTATGGCTACACCTTC. Amino acids: CASSLGTGEANYGYTF.

The chain combines TRBV9 with TRBJ2-2; 7 bases fit TRBD2. The CDR3 is made up of 18 amino acids. Germline V gives CDR1 SGDLS, CDR2 YYNGEE. Unmatched junction bases numbered 14, after V lost 3 bases and J lost 3 bases. The CDR3 bases are TGTGCCAGCAGCGCCCGCCGGGAGGTTTCAGCGTACACCGGGGAGCTGTTTTTT. It is translated as CASSARREVSAYTGELFF.

J is TRBJ1-3 and V is TRBV6-1; 7 nucleotides line up with TRBD1. This CDR3 spans 14 amino acids. Germline CDR1 is MNHNS and CDR2 is SASEGT. The junction had 7 bases not matched to a gene; V was cut back by 6 bases and J by 5 bases. In nucleotides, the CDR3 is TGTGCCAGCAGAGGAAACAGGGGTAGAAACACCATATATTTT. Translation: CASRGNRGRNTIYF.

The chain couples TRBV6-6 to TRBJ2-3; D is possibly TRBD2 (7 bases). The CDR3 is 13 amino acids. The germline V and J ends were trimmed by 5 bases and 3 bases, with 9 bases remaining between them. From germline, CDR1 is MNHNY and CDR2 SVGAGI (reference sequence). In nucleotides, the CDR3 is TGTGCCAGCAGTGCGGGGGCAACAGATACGCAGTATTTT. Translated, it gives CASSAGATDTQYF.

V usage is TRBV5-1 and J usage is TRBJ2-1; no clear D gene. The CDR3 is made up of 17 amino acids. From germline, CDR1 is SGHRS and CDR2 YFSETQ. V gave up 2 bases and J gave up 0 bases, with 15 bases separating them. CDR3 DNA: TGCGCCAGCAGCTTTTACCTAGGAGTCAGCTCCTACAATGAGCAGTTCTTC. It yields the protein CASSFYLGVSSYNEQFF. The full variable domain, its missing parts supplied by reference TRBV5-1 and TRBJ2-1, is KAGVTQTPRYLIKTRGQQVTLSCSPISGHRSVSWYQQTPGQGLQFLFEYFSETQRNKGNFPGRFSGRQFSNSRSEMNVSTLELGDSALYLCASSFYLGVSSYNEQFFGPGTRLTVL.

The genes are TRBV4-3 and TRBJ2-2, with D perhaps matching TRBD1 (6 bases). The CDR3 length is 13 residues. Trimming cost V 4 bases and J 7 bases, with 10 bases left between them. The germline CDR1 and CDR2 sequences are LGHNA and YSLEER. The CDR3 here is CASSPGQFGELFF. The DNA for the CDR3 is TGCGCCAGCAGCCCAGGACAGTTCGGGGAGCTGTTTTTT.

The V and J genes are TRBV2 and TRBJ1-2, with a tentative D call TRBD1 (6 bases). The CDR3 loop spans 13 amino acids. Per germline, CDR1 SNHLY and CDR2 FYNNEI. Deletions cut 5 bases from V and 2 bases from J, with 9 bases between. This CDR3 reads CASSKQGNYGYTF. In DNA form, the CDR3 reads TGTGCCAGCAGTAAACAGGGAAACTATGGCTACACCTTC.

V is TRBV14 and J is TRBJ2-3, with TRBD2 matching 11 bases. The CDR3 runs 16 residues. Looked up from germline, CDR1 is SGHDN and CDR2 is FVKESK. Trimming removed 5 bases from V and 1 base from J; junction bases left unmatched: 5. CDR3 coding DNA: TGTGCCAGCAGCTTATCGGGACTAGCGGGCACAGATACGCAGTATTTT. Its translation: CASSLSGLAGTDTQYF. Full variable domain (missing parts from reference TRBV14 and TRBJ2-3): EAGVTQFPSHSVIEKGQTVTLRCDPISGHDNLYWYRRVMGKEIKFLLHFVKESKQDESGMPNNRFLAERTGGTYSTLKVQPAELEDSGVYFCASSLSGLAGTDTQYFGPGTRLTVL.

The V and J genes are TRBV15 and TRBJ2-7; TRBD2 is a possible D gene (5 bases). The germline CDR1 and CDR2 sequences are LNHNV and YYDKDF (reference sequence). The CDR3 spans 15 residues. V was shortened by 0 bases and J by 2 bases, with 11 bases between the two germline ends. The DNA for the CDR3 is TGTGCCACCAGCAGAGATCTAGCCGAGACCTACGAGCAGTACTTC. Translating it yields CATSRDLAETYEQYF.

The chain is built from TRBV4-3 and TRBJ2-1; TRBD2 is a possible D gene (6 bases). V lost 2 bases to trimming and J lost 9 bases, with 11 bases between them. Germline V gives CDR1 LGHNA, CDR2 YSLEER. The CDR3 runs 13 residues. The CDR3 DNA reads as TGCGCCAGCAGCCAATTAAAGGAGGGTGAGCAGTTCTTC. Translation gives CASSQLKEGEQFF.

The chain uses TRBV5-6 and TRBJ2-2; D may be TRBD2 (5 bases). From germline, CDR1 is SGHDT and CDR2 YYEEEE. Trimming shortened V by 2 bases and J by 6 bases, and 17 bases separated the two germline ends. The CDR3 extends over 16 amino acids. The CDR3 DNA reads as TGTGCCAGCAGCTTCCGGGGAGCTGGGGTCTCCGGGGAGCTGTTTTTT. This gives the protein CASSFRGAGVSGELFF.

V gene TRBV15 combines with J gene TRBJ1-4; the D gene is possibly TRBD1 (5 bases). The length of the CDR3 is 18 residues. CDR1 LNHNV and CDR2 YYDKDF come from the germline V gene (reference sequence). Trimming took 0 bases from V and 4 from J, leaving 18 bases between them. The CDR3 region has the DNA TGTGCCACCAGCAGAGATCATACCAGGGTGGAGATTAATGAAAAACTGTTTTTT. It specifies CATSRDHTRVEINEKLFF. Based on the CDR3 plus reference TRBV15 and TRBJ1-4, the full variable domain is DAMVIQNPRYQVTQFGKPVTLSCSQTLNHNVMYWYQQKSSQAPKLLFHYYDKDFNNEADTPDNFQSRRPNTSFCFLDIRSPGLGDTAMYLCATSRDHTRVEINEKLFFGSGTQLSVL.

This rearrangement joins TRBV9 to TRBJ2-5, with 8 bases fitting TRBD1. CDR3 size: 17 residues. V lost 4 bases, J lost 4 bases, and 15 bases stayed unmatched. The germline gives CDR1 SGDLS, CDR2 YYNGEE. CDR3 coding DNA: TGTGCCAGCAGCAACAGGGGGGACAATAGGGTTTCAGAGACCCAGTACTTC. It translates to CASSNRGDNRVSETQYF.

This clone was seen a few times. The chain couples TRBV5-4 to TRBJ1-1, with D perhaps TRBD1 (5 bases). Trimming removed 1 base at V and 1 base at J, with 14 bases between. Germline CDR1 and CDR2: SGHNT and YYREEE (reference sequence). The CDR3 covers 16 residues. This CDR3 is CASSLIGATENTEAFF. CDR3 bases: TGTGCCAGCAGCTTGATAGGGGCGACGGAGAACACTGAAGCTTTCTTT.

The rearrangement joins TRBV5-1 to TRBJ2-3; the match to TRBD2 covers 16 bases. Trimming took 4 bases from V and 5 from J; bases not matched to a gene: 7. The germline CDR1 and CDR2 sequences are SGHRS and YFSETQ. The CDR3 spans 17 residues. The CDR3 spells CASSKTGTSGRVDTQYF. The CDR3 DNA reads TGCGCCAGCAGCAAGACCGGGACTAGCGGGAGGGTAGATACGCAGTATTTT.

The J gene is TRBJ2-7, the V gene TRBV28; 11 nucleotides line up with TRBD1. Germline V gene lookup returns CDR1 MDHEN and CDR2 SYDVKM. The CDR3 extends over 16 amino acids. The V and J ends lost 6 bases and 2 bases, in that order; junction bases with no gene match: 9. Written as DNA, the CDR3 is TGTGCCAGCAGACAAACGGACAGGGGGCCTACCTACGAGCAGTACTTC. Translating gives CASRQTDRGPTYEQYF. The full variable domain, rest sourced from reference TRBV28 and TRBJ2-7, is DVKVTQSSRYLVKRTGEKVFLECVQDMDHENMFWYRQDPGLGLRLIYFSYDVKMKEKGDIPEGYSVSREKKERFSLILESASTNQTSMYLCASRQTDRGPTYEQYFGPGTRLTVT.

Concerning this clone: Germline is not matched at one junction end, which may reflect a read error. The chain joins TRBV28 to TRBJ2-2, with D possibly TRBD2 on 6 matching bases. Germline V CDR1 and CDR2: MDHEN, SYDVKM. The CDR3 contains 17 residues. CDR3 residues: CASSFIGLATNTRELFF. The CDR3 DNA reads as TGTGCCAGCAGTTTTATAGGGCTAGCGACTAACACCAGGGAGCTGTTTTTT. The variable domain in full, with the rest retrieved from reference TRBV28 and TRBJ2-2, is DVKVTQSSRYLVKRTGEKVFLECVQDMDHENMFWYRQDPGLGLRLIYFSYDVKMKEKGDIPEGYSVSREKKERFSLILESASTNQTSMYLCASSFIGLATNTRELFFGEGSRLTVL.

The chain is built from TRBV14 and TRBJ2-2; maybe TRBD2 (5 bases). The CDR3 totals 14 residues. V was pared by 6 bases and J by 3 bases, with 11 bases between. Germline V CDR1 and CDR2: SGHDN, FVKESK. The CDR3, as DNA: TGTGCCAGCAGGCGAGGGTCGGACACCGGGGAGCTGTTTTTT. Encoded protein: CASRRGSDTGELFF.

The chain couples TRBV28 to TRBJ2-7; the D gene is possibly TRBD2 (6 bases). The V end lost 3 bases, the J end lost 2 bases, and 11 bases lay between the germline ends. This CDR3 has 14 amino acids. Germline V gives CDR1 MDHEN, CDR2 SYDVKM. In DNA form, the CDR3 reads TGTGCCAGCAGTTTTTCTCCGGGGGCCTACGAGCAGTACTTC. It codes for CASSFSPGAYEQYF.

The chain couples TRBV29-1 to TRBJ2-1, with D possibly matching TRBD1 (6 bases). The CDR3 runs 15 residues. CDR1 SQVTM and CDR2 ANQGSEA come from the germline V gene. The ends were cut back, 3 bases at V and 1 base at J, with 13 bases in the middle. CDR3 in amino acids: CSVEGTRGSYNEQFF. In nucleotides, the CDR3 is TGCAGCGTTGAGGGGACAAGAGGTTCCTACAATGAGCAGTTCTTC.

The V and J genes are TRBV7-9 and TRBJ2-7, with 8 bases identical to TRBD1. Unmatched junction bases numbered 8, after V lost 5 bases and J lost 5 bases. CDR1 and CDR2 (germline): SEHNR, FQNEAQ (reference sequence). There are 14 residues in the CDR3. The CDR3 DNA reads TGTGCCAGCAGCCCTGGACAGGGTTCGGACGAGCAGTACTTC. Its translation: CASSPGQGSDEQYF.

The V call is TRBV28, the J call TRBJ1-4; D uncertain. The CDR3 is 16 residues long. Germline values: CDR1 MDHEN, CDR2 SYDVKM. Trimming removed 6 bases at V and 7 bases at J, with 21 bases between. As DNA, the CDR3 is TGTGCCAGCAGCCATGGACGAAGGATAGGAGGTGAAAAACTGTTTTTT. This gives the protein CASSHGRRIGGEKLFF.

The gene calls are TRBV5-6 and TRBJ2-1, with D possibly matching TRBD1 (5 bases). Per the germline V gene, CDR1 is SGHDT and CDR2 is YYEEEE. The CDR3 loop spans 16 amino acids. Deletions cut 1 base from V and 0 bases from J, with 11 bases between. CDR3 amino acids: CASSLPRQTSYNEQFF. CDR3 DNA sequence: TGTGCCAGCAGCTTGCCCCGACAGACCTCCTACAATGAGCAGTTCTTC.

The chain couples TRBV4-1 to TRBJ2-5; TRBD1 agrees at 7 bases. The length of the CDR3 is 20 residues. V lost 0 bases and J lost 3; bases outside the gene matches: 19. Germline V gene lookup returns CDR1 MGHRA and CDR2 YSYEKL. The CDR3: CASSQDSPGQSLGKEETQYF. The CDR3, as DNA: TGCGCCAGCAGCCAAGATTCCCCGGGACAGTCTCTAGGAAAGGAAGAGACCCAGTACTTC.

This clone has only one observation. This chain uses TRBV10-3 with TRBJ2-7; D perhaps matches TRBD1 (6 bases). Germline V lookup: CDR1 ENHRY, CDR2 SYGVKD. The CDR3 is 15 amino acids. V shed 4 bases and J shed 3 bases, with 16 bases lying between them. The CDR3 is CAISGRPGQDYEQYF. DNA for the CDR3: TGTGCCATCAGTGGACGGCCGGGACAAGACTACGAGCAGTACTTC.

V usage is TRBV7-2 and J usage is TRBJ2-7; TRBD2 agrees at 9 bases. J was trimmed by 7 bases and V by 3 bases; bases with no gene match: 16. Germline V gene data show CDR1 as SGHTA and CDR2 as FQGNSA. The CDR3 loop spans 17 amino acids. CDR3 amino acids: CASSFLLGGSGGREQYF. As DNA, the CDR3 is TGTGCCAGCAGCTTTCTTCTCGGGGGTAGCGGGGGTCGGGAGCAGTACTTC.

The V call is TRBV7-4, the J call TRBJ1-1; D not resolved. In germline, CDR1 is SGHVT, CDR2 SQSDAQ. The V and J ends lost 3 bases and 1 base respectively, with 15 bases between them. The length of the CDR3 is 16 residues. The CDR3, as DNA: TGTGCCAGCAGCTTGACGGGGAATGCGGCGAACACTGAAGCTTTCTTT. Translating gives CASSLTGNAANTEAFF.

With respect to this clone: Other DNA sequences within the sample encode an identical CDR3. This chain links TRBV27 with TRBJ1-5, with D unclear. The CDR3 has 12 residues. CDR1 and CDR2 from the germline V gene are MNHEY and SMNVEV (reference sequence). Trimming shortened V by 5 bases and J by 0 bases, and 2 bases separated the two germline ends. Here the CDR3 DNA reads TGTGCCAGCAGTCTTAGCAATCAGCCCCAGCATTTT. Encoded protein: CASSLSNQPQHF.